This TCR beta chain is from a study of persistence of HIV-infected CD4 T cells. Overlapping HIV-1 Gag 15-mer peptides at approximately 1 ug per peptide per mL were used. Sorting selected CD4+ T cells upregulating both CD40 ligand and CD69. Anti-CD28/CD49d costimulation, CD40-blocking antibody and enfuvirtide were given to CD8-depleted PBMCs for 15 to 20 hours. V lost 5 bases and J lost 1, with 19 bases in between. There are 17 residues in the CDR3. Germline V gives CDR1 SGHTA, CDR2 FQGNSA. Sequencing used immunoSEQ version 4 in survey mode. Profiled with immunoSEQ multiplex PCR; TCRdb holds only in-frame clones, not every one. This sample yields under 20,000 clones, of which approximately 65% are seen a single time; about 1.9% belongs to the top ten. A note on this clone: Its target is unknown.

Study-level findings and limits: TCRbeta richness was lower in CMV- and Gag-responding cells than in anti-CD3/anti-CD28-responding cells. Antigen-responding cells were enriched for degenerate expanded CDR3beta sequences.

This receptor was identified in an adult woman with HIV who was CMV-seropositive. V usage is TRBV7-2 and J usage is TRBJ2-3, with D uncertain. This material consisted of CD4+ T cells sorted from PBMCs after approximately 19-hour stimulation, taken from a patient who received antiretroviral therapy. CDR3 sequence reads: CASSGQADAQGTDTQYF. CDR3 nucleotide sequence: TGTGCCAGCAGCGGGCAGGCAGACGCGCAGGGCACAGATACGCAGTATTTT.